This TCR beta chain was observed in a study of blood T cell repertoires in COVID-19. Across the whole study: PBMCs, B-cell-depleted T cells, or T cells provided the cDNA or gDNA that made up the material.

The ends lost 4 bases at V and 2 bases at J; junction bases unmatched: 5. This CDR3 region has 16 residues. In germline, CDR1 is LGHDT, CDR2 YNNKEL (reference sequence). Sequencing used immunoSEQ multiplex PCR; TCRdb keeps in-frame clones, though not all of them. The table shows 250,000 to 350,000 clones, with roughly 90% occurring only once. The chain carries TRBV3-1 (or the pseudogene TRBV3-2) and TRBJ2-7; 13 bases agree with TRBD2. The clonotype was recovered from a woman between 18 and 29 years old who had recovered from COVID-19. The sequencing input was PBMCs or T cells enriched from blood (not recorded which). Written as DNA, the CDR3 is TGTGCCAGCAGCCGGACTAGCGGGAGTTACACCTACGAGCAGTACTTC. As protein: CASSRTSGSYTYEQYF.